The next 17 T cell receptor beta chains were all read from a single sample in a study of shared clonotypes between healthy human individuals. Sequencing used immunoSEQ multiplex PCR; TCRdb keeps in-frame clones, though not all of them. This table has fewer than 850,000 clones, 90% appearing once. Sequencing used memory CD8+ T cells from PBMCs. Subset: CD45RO+ cells pooled with CCR7-negative TemRA cells. The receptors shown here come from a man aged 18 to 30 in good health. Some clones in this sample may be carry-over from other donors' samples.

The V and J genes are TRBV27 and TRBJ2-2, with 12 bases identical to TRBD1. This CDR3 contains 14 residues. The germline gives CDR1 MNHEY, CDR2 SMNVEV (reference sequence). After removal of 6 bases from V and 5 bases from J, the junction contained 1 base not matched to a gene. The CDR3 is CASRGQGATGELFF. For the CDR3, the DNA is TGTGCCAGCAGGGGACAGGGGGCGACCGGGGAGCTGTTTTTT.

This chain connects TRBV27 to TRBJ2-5, with D unresolved. V shed 1 base and J shed 2 bases, with 14 bases lying between them. Germline V gene sequence: CDR1 MNHEY, CDR2 SMNVEV (reference sequence). CDR3 size: 16 residues. DNA of the CDR3: TGTGCCAGCAGTTTATGGGGTTGGCGTTCTCAAGAGACCCAGTACTTC. It yields the protein CASSLWGWRSQETQYF.

J is TRBJ2-1 and V is TRBV6-4; D not certain. This CDR3 contains 15 residues. Trimming shortened V by 5 bases and J by 2 bases, and 13 bases separated the two germline ends. Germline V gives CDR1 MRHNA, CDR2 SNTAGT. The CDR3 loop is CASSQTPDPYNEQFF. The CDR3, as DNA: TGTGCCAGCAGTCAGACCCCCGATCCCTACAATGAGCAGTTCTTC.

Concerning this clone: Other DNA sequences in this specimen translate into the identical CDR3. The V gene is TRBV6-6, the J gene TRBJ2-7; D unresolved. The CDR3 contains 10 residues. V dropped 8 bases and J dropped 3 bases, with 5 bases sitting between them. The germline CDR1 and CDR2 sequences are MNHNY and SVGAGI (reference sequence). CDR3 DNA sequence: TGTGCCAGCCGAGACTACGAGCAGTACTTC. Translation: CASRDYEQYF.

The chain employs TRBV14 and TRBJ2-1; 12 positions agree with TRBD1. With 3 bases clipped from V and 8 bases from J, the junction kept 8 bases outside the gene matches. The germline gives CDR1 SGHDN, CDR2 FVKESK. This CDR3 contains 16 residues. CDR3 bases: TGTGCCAGCAGCCACGACGAGGGACAGGGGGCGTATGAGCAGTTCTTC. Translated, it gives CASSHDEGQGAYEQFF.

The chain has TRBV6-5 and TRBJ2-7; possibly TRBD1 or TRBD2 for D (5 bases each). Germline V gene lookup returns CDR1 MNHEY and CDR2 SVGAGI. V was cut by 2 bases and J by 5 bases, with 16 bases left in between. This CDR3 contains 15 residues. CDR3 amino acids: CASSYRTGTTHEQYF. The CDR3 bases are TGTGCCAGCAGTTACCGAACCGGGACGACACACGAGCAGTACTTC.

This clone was seen only once. The rearrangement uses TRBV28 and TRBJ1-5; possibly TRBD1 for D (5 bases). CDR3 length equals 14 residues. Germline V gene data show CDR1 as MDHEN and CDR2 as SYDVKM. V was trimmed by 3 bases and J by 6 bases, leaving 12 bases between them. CDR3 coding DNA: TGTGCCAGCAGTTTGATGGGGGGGGGTCAGCCCCAGCATTTT. Translated: CASSLMGGGQPQHF.

CDR3 DNA: TGTGCCAGCAGCTTAGTCCCCTGGGACAGGGTCACTGAAGCTTTCTTT. The encoded protein is CASSLVPWDRVTEAFF. The rearrangement joins TRBV7-9 to TRBJ1-1; 9 bases are a match to TRBD1. The CDR3 runs 16 residues. V dropped 1 base and J dropped 4; count of bases not matched to a gene: 7. Germline CDR1 is SEHNR and CDR2 is FQNEAQ (reference sequence). The full variable domain, rest sourced from reference TRBV7-9 and TRBJ1-1, is DTGVSQNPRHKITKRGQNVTFRCDPISEHNRLYWYRQTLGQGPEFLTYFQNEAQLEKSRLLSDRFSAERPKGSFSTLEIQRTEQGDSAMYLCASSLVPWDRVTEAFFGQGTRLTVV.

A remark on this clone: Sequence at one end of the junction differs from germline and may be a read error. The chain combines TRBV4-1 with TRBJ1-5; a possible D gene is TRBD1 (6 bases). Germline V gene lookup returns CDR1 MGHRA and CDR2 YSYEKL. The CDR3 covers 16 residues. The CDR3 sequence is CASGQDGGRGKRPQHF. CDR3 nucleotide sequence: TGCGCCAGCGGCCAAGATGGAGGCAGGGGAAAGCGGCCCCAGCATTTT.

The J gene is TRBJ2-1, the V gene TRBV7-9; 16 bases map to TRBD2. The length of the CDR3 is 16 residues. Germline V gene data show CDR1 as SEHNR and CDR2 as FQNEAQ (reference sequence). With V trimmed by 4 bases and J by 8 bases, 5 bases remained unmatched. Written as DNA, the CDR3 is TGTGCCAGCAGCTCGGGACTAGCGGGAGGGCACGATGAGCAGTTCTTC. Translation gives CASSSGLAGGHDEQFF. Based on the CDR3 plus reference TRBV7-9 and TRBJ2-1, the full variable domain is DTGVSQNPRHKITKRGQNVTFRCDPISEHNRLYWYRQTLGQGPEFLTYFQNEAQLEKSRLLSDRFSAERPKGSFSTLEIQRTEQGDSAMYLCASSSGLAGGHDEQFFGPGTRLTVL.

This rearrangement joins TRBV9 to TRBJ2-3; TRBD2 agrees at 9 bases. Germline CDR1 reads SGDLS; CDR2 reads YYNGEE. The CDR3 spans 16 residues. V trimming: 1 base; J trimming: 2 bases; junction bases outside the gene matches: 5. The CDR3 DNA follows: TGTGCCAGCAGCGTATCAGAGCGGGAGGACACAGATACGCAGTATTTT. It specifies CASSVSEREDTDTQYF.

V and J are TRBV11-2 and TRBJ2-7; D gene ambiguous. V lost 5 bases to trimming and J lost 4 bases, with 21 bases between them. This CDR3 has 16 amino acids. Germline lookup yields CDR1 SGHAT and CDR2 FQNNGV. The DNA of the CDR3 is TGTGCCAGCAGCCCCCCGTCTATCCGAAATGTATACGAGCAGTACTTC. It encodes CASSPPSIRNVYEQYF.

The chain combines TRBV13 with TRBJ2-3; 10 nucleotides match TRBD2. Germline V gene sequence: CDR1 PRHDT, CDR2 FYEKMQ (reference sequence). V gave up 4 bases and J gave up 4 bases; unmatched junction bases: 5. The CDR3 is 15 amino acids. The CDR3 DNA is TGTGCCAGCAGCTCAGGACTAGCGGACCCAGATACGCAGTATTTT. Translated: CASSSGLADPDTQYF.

This chain joins TRBV18 and TRBJ1-1; D remains unclear. With 1 base removed from V and 2 bases from J, the gap between germline ends came to 14 bases. The CDR3 is 16 amino acids. Germline-derived CDR1 and CDR2 are KGHSH and LQKENI. The DNA of the CDR3 is TGTGCCAGCTCACCACTATCCTCGGACCCAAACACTGAAGCTTTCTTT. Residues: CASSPLSSDPNTEAFF.

The chain carries TRBV28 and TRBJ2-1; the D is unclear. The CDR3 extends over 12 amino acids. The V and J ends lost 5 bases and 4 bases respectively, with 6 bases between them. Germline V lookup: CDR1 MDHEN, CDR2 SYDVKM. CDR3 region: CASSTYYNEQFF. The CDR3 DNA follows: TGTGCCAGCAGTACCTATTACAATGAGCAGTTCTTC.

The genes are TRBV7-7 and TRBJ2-1; the D call may be TRBD1 or TRBD2 (5 bases each). The CDR3 sequence is 17 residues long. The V and J ends lost 1 base and 0 bases respectively, with 13 bases between them. Germline CDR1 is SSHAT and CDR2 is FNYEAQ (reference sequence). The CDR3 DNA is TGTGCCAGCAGCTTAGGATTGAGGGGCCCCTCCTACAATGAGCAGTTCTTC. Translation: CASSLGLRGPSYNEQFF.

This chain uses TRBV5-4 with TRBJ1-2, with a possible D match to TRBD1 (5 bases). Germline CDR1 is SGHNT and CDR2 is YYREEE (reference sequence). The CDR3 consists of 14 residues. Trimming took 2 bases from V and 2 from J, leaving 10 bases between them. The CDR3 coding sequence is TGTGCCAGCAGCTTACGGGGGAGGAACTATGGCTACACCTTC. Translation: CASSLRGRNYGYTF.